This T cell receptor (beta chain) was captured by sequencing in a study of vaccination effects on CD4 cells after COVID-19. Libraries were prepared by immunoSEQ multiplex PCR; TCRdb keeps only in-frame clonotypes and omits some of them. The sample shows more than 20,000 clones, about 81% of them seen only once. Germline CDR1 and CDR2: SGHAT and FQNNGV. V lost 5 bases, J lost 5 bases, and 8 bases lay in between. The CDR3 contains 12 residues. Findings of the study overall: Both infection-induced and vaccine-induced clones contracted markedly at late post-vaccination timepoints.

Regarding this clone: Antigen: not known.

Sequencing in the ViraFEST assay came after antigen-specific CD4+ T cells had been expanded with viral peptide pools, which were used to stimulate PBMC. The authors isolated CD4+ T cells after 9 to 10 days of culture. This person caught SARS-CoV-2 sometime from March to December 2020, and PCR testing confirmed the infection. PBMC were cultured at a few million per well with about 10 IU/ml IL-2 and 7.5 to 10 ug/ml peptides. The sequence came from a human donor who had a prior SARS-CoV-2 infection. The gene calls are TRBV11-2 and TRBJ2-3; D is undetermined. Source: CD4+ T cells from PBMCs cultured with a peptide pool, taken before COVID-19 vaccination. CDR3 protein: CASSLEGDTQYF. CDR3 DNA sequence: TGTGCCAGCAGCCTCGAAGGAGATACGCAGTATTTT.